The source of this T cell receptor beta chain is a study of blood T cell repertoires in COVID-19. Study-level information: T cells, B-cell-depleted T cells, or PBMCs supplied cDNA or gDNA.

The CDR3 length is 18 residues. V was pared by 3 bases and J by 4 bases, with 14 bases of the junction left unmatched. Germline V gene data show CDR1 as LGHNT and CDR2 as FRNRAP. The age range of participants was about 18 to 89 years, with residence in about 25 US areas. Authors' processing steps: Estimates of nucleated cell counts were drawn from the amplification of reference gene primers. Libraries were prepared by immunoSEQ multiplex PCR; TCRdb keeps only in-frame clonotypes and omits some of them. V and J calls and clone size are copied from that table; D and trimming were computed from the DNA. The sample comprises about 260,000 clones, 85% to 95% of which are singletons, and about 3% rests with the top ten.

The sample was PBMCs or T cells enriched from blood (not recorded which). The chain is built from TRBV12-5 and TRBJ2-4, with 8 bases that match TRBD1. The source of this sequence is a man aged 35 to 55 who had been exposed to COVID-19. This CDR3 is CASGFQEWVRTGKNIQYF. The CDR3 DNA reads TGTGCTAGTGGTTTTCAGGAGTGGGTGAGGACAGGGAAAAACATTCAGTACTTC.